Listed below are T cell receptor beta chains from one sample, sequenced in a study of cytomegalovirus exposure and HLA in healthy donors. Clones were read by immunoSEQ multiplex PCR, and TCRdb kept only the in-frame ones, dropping some. The sample contains roughly 200,000 clones, about 89% of which appear only once. The sequenced material came from PBMCs. These receptors originate from a man under 40 in good health and CMV-seropositive. CDR3s include the opening cysteine and the closing phenylalanine or tryptophan. The D gene is left open where the match is weak. Clone size is given for some rows only: seen once, a few or many times, or a class if the clone is expanded.

TRBJ2-7 TRBD2 . TRBV27 TGTGCCAGCAGCTCCAGCGGGAGGAGCTCCTACGAGCAGTACTTC CASSSSGRSSYEQYF
TRBJ1-1 . . TRBV19 TGTGCCACCTCCGCAGGCATCCCGAACACTGAAGCTTTCTTT CATSAGIPNTEAFF
TRBJ2-1 TRBD1 . TRBV7-3 TGTGCCAGCAGCTTGGACAGGGGACGGGACAATGAGCAGTTCTTC CASSLDRGRDNEQFF
TRBJ2-1 TRBD2 . TRBV9 TGTGCCAGCAGCGTCAATAGCGGGAACTCCTACAATGAGCAGTTCTTC CASSVNSGNSYNEQFF
TRBJ2-7 TRBD1 . TRBV5-1 TGCGCCAGCAGCTTGCGGCCGGGACAGGGCATTGACGAGCAGTACTTC CASSLRPGQGIDEQYF
TRBJ2-7 . . TRBV27 TGTGCCAGCAGTTTCAGCGGAAGACTCTCCTACGAGCAGTACTTC CASSFSGRLSYEQYF
TRBJ2-5 TRBD2 . TRBV7-2 TGTGCCAGCAGCTTAGGGGGACTAGATACGTCAGGGACCCAGTACTTC CASSLGGLDTSGTQYF
TRBJ1-2 . . TRBV27 TGTGCCAGCAGTCCTGGGACGGGAAAGAATGGCTACACCTTC CASSPGTGKNGYTF
TRBJ2-3 . . TRBV5-1 TGCGCCAGCAGCTTGGCAGTTTACACAGATACGCAGTATTTT CASSLAVYTDTQYF
TRBJ1-1 TRBD1 . TRBV9 TGTGCCAGCAGCACCAGGGGGCTATCCGACGCTTTCTTT CASSTRGLSDAFF
TRBJ1-1 . . TRBV7-9 TGTGCCAGCAGCCCCCCCGGGTCCTCGGGCACTGAAGCTTTCTTT CASSPPGSSGTEAFF
TRBJ2-2 . . TRBV4-3 TGCGCCAGCAGCCAAGACTCCTCGGCGGGAAGCGGGGAGCTGTTTTTT CASSQDSSAGSGELFF
TRBJ1-6 . . TRBV7-6 TGTGCCAGCAGCGCAGCGGACGGGCCCTACTCACCCCTCCACTTT CASSAADGPYSPLHF
TRBJ1-4 . . TRBV28 TGTGCCAGCAGGCTCCACACCATAGGGAGGGTGTTTTTT CASRLHTIGRVFF
TRBJ2-3 . . TRBV5-4 TGTGCCAGCAGCTGGGGGACCGATACGCAGTATTTT CASSWGTDTQYF
TRBJ2-5 . . TRBV14 TGTGCCAGCAGCCAAGAAGGGACGCACGAAGAGACCCAGTACTTC CASSQEGTHEETQYF
TRBJ1-2 . . TRBV15 TGTGCCACCAGCAGGATACAGGGCGTTGAGGGCTACACCTTC CATSRIQGVEGYTF
TRBJ2-1 TRBD2 . TRBV6-5 TGTGCCAGCAGTTATTTCGGTAGCGGGGGAGACAATGAGCAGTTCTTC CASSYFGSGGDNEQFF
TRBJ2-1 . . TRBV9 TGTGCCAGCAGCGTAGACCCCATTTTTCGAAAGGGACTTGTCAATGAGCAGTTCTTC CASSVDPIFRKGLVNEQFF
TRBJ2-3 TRBD2 . TRBV4-1 TGCGCCAGCAGCCAACGACTAGCGGGGGGGATGGGCACAGATACGCAGTATTTT CASSQRLAGGMGTDTQYF
TRBJ2-1 TRBD2 . TRBV9 TGTGCCAGCAGCACGGGACTAGCGGGGGTCAATGAGCAGTTCTTC CASSTGLAGVNEQFF
TRBJ2-2 TRBD1 . TRBV7-2 TGTGCCAGCAGCTTAGGTGCAGGGGGCACCGGGGAGCTGTTTTTT CASSLGAGGTGELFF
TRBJ1-4 TRBD1 . TRBV27 TGTGCCAGCAGTGATCGGACAGGAAATAATGAAAAACTGTTTTTT CASSDRTGNNEKLFF
TRBJ2-7 . . TRBV5-1 TGCGCCAGCAGCTCGATTTCAGTCTACGAGCAGTACTTC CASSSISVYEQYF
TRBJ2-5 . . TRBV6-1 TGTGCCAGCAGTGAAGTTGGAAGACAAGAGACCCAGTACTTC CASSEVGRQETQYF
TRBJ2-6 . . TRBV19 TGTGCCAGTAGAGAAGGGGGGTCTGGGGCCAACGTCCTGACTTTC CASREGGSGANVLTF
TRBJ2-7 TRBD1 . TRBV11-1 TGTGCCAGCAGCTCCCTCGGGACAGGGGACTACGAGCAGTACTTC CASSSLGTGDYEQYF
TRBJ1-1 . . TRBV4-3 TGCGCCAGCAGCCAAGAAAGGGGGGGGCCCCTGAACACTGAAGCTTTCTTT CASSQERGGPLNTEAFF
TRBJ2-1 TRBD1 . TRBV5-6 TGTGCCAGCAGCTTCACAGGGGGAGTTTACAATGAGCAGTTCTTC CASSFTGGVYNEQFF
TRBJ2-5 . few TRBV5-4 TGTGCCAGCAAGCCCCTCGGACAGCAAGAGACCCAGTACTTC CASKPLGQQETQYF
TRBJ2-3 . . TRBV29-1 TGCAGCGTTCGTGGGTTAGCGAGGAGCACAGATACGCAGTATTTT CSVRGLARSTDTQYF
TRBJ1-2 . . TRBV19 TGTGCCAGTACTGGGGGCACCCACTATGGCTACACCTTC CASTGGTHYGYTF
TRBJ1-1 . . TRBV10-3 TGTGCCATCAGTGAGTTTGCAGCCACTGAAGCTTTCTTT CAISEFAATEAFF
TRBJ1-4 . . TRBV7-8 TGTGCCAGCAGCGTGGAGGGGTTAACTAATGAAAAACTGTTTTTT CASSVEGLTNEKLFF
TRBJ2-7 TRBD1 . TRBV27 TGTGCCAGCAGTTTGGGGGACAGGGACTACGAGCAGTACTTC CASSLGDRDYEQYF
TRBJ2-7 TRBD1 . TRBV9 TGTGCCAGCAGCGTAGGGACAGGGGGCTCCTACGAGCAGTACTTC CASSVGTGGSYEQYF
TRBJ2-4 TRBD2 . TRBV7-3 TGTGCCAGCAGCCTAAGCGGGAGTGATAAAAACATTCAGTACTTC CASSLSGSDKNIQYF
TRBJ1-3 . . TRBV21-1 TGTGCCAGCAGCAAAGACGGCAGGGTCCGTAACACCATATATTTT CASSKDGRVRNTIYF
TRBJ2-7 . . TRBV29-1 TGCAGCGTTGAAACACAGGGTTCTTTTTCGTCGCACCGATACGAGCAGTACTTC CSVETQGSFSSHRYEQYF
TRBJ1-4 . . TRBV5-1 TGCGCCAGCAGCTTGGCCCAGGGCAATGAAAAACTGTTTTTT CASSLAQGNEKLFF
TRBJ1-6 . . TRBV4-3 TGCGCCAGCAGCGGACAGACAATTAATTCACCCCTCCACTTT CASSGQTINSPLHF
TRBJ2-5 . . TRBV7-4 TGTGCCAGCACCGAGACCCAGTACTTC CASTETQYF
TRBJ2-2 TRBD2 once TRBV6-1 TGTGCCAGCAGTGCCACCCCGCCAGCGGGAGGCACCGGGGAGCTGTTTTTT CASSATPPAGGTGELFF
TRBJ2-5 TRBD2 . TRBV5-4 TGTGCCAGCAGCTTGGGAGGACTAGCTCAAGAGACCCAGTACTTC CASSLGGLAQETQYF
TRBJ1-4 TRBD1 . TRBV9 TGTGCCAGCAGCGGAGCGACAGGGGAGAATGAAAAACTGTTTTTT CASSGATGENEKLFF
TRBJ2-3 TRBD2 . TRBV25-1 TGTGCCAGCAGTGAATTAGGGCGGGGGGGGTTCGGCACAGATACGCAGTATTTT CASSELGRGGFGTDTQYF